The sample holds one count of the clone carrying this TCR beta chain. The source of the sample is a study of blood T cell repertoires in COVID-19. Study information: Samples representing acute and convalescent COVID-19 were sourced from the United States, Italy and Spain. T cells, B-cell-depleted T cells, or PBMCs supplied cDNA or gDNA.

Germline V lookup: CDR1 GTSNPN, CDR2 SVGIG (reference sequence). The V segment lost 2 bases and the J segment 4 bases; nucleotides outside the gene matches: 4. This CDR3 comprises 13 residues. Original data processing: Nucleated cell number was recorded as an estimate derived from reference gene primer amplification. Measured with immunoSEQ multiplex PCR; TCRdb has only the in-frame clones, and not every one. V and J calls and clone size are those listed in that table; D and trimming were worked out from the DNA. The profile shows roughly 180,000 clones, about 82% of them singletons. Sequencing was done on a sample of peripheral blood. This sequence originates from a young woman with acute or convalescent COVID-19. The rearrangement joins TRBV30 to TRBJ1-1, with 7 bases fitting TRBD1. The CDR3 sequence is CAWSSQGSTEAFF. DNA for the CDR3: TGTGCCTGGAGTTCACAGGGGAGCACTGAAGCTTTCTTT.